This TCR beta chain is from a study of blood T cell repertoires in COVID-19. Study context: The analysed material was cDNA or gDNA that came from T cells, B-cell-depleted T cells, or PBMCs.

CDR3 size: 15 residues. With 8 bases clipped from V and 3 bases from J, the junction kept 11 bases outside the gene matches. Germline V CDR1 and CDR2: MNHEY, SVGAGI. Profiling relied on immunoSEQ multiplex PCR, and the TCRdb table lists in-frame clones only, not all of them. The profile shows some 200,000 clones, 85% to 90% of them singletons. This TCR came from a woman between 65 and 79 years old with acute or convalescent COVID-19. Sequencing was performed on peripheral blood. The gene calls are TRBV6-5 and TRBJ2-3, with 7 bases identical to TRBD2. For the CDR3, the DNA is TGTGCCAGCTCCGAGGGAGGGGCGGGTACAGATACGCAGTATTTT. It encodes CASSEGGAGTDTQYF.